What follows are 18 T cell receptor beta chains derived from one specimen sequenced in a study of T cell responses to AZD1222 COVID-19 vaccine. The data were produced by immunoSEQ multiplex PCR, yet TCRdb's version contains in-frame clones alone and is incomplete. The data hold approximately 210,000 clones, with approximately 93% observed a single time. Sequencing used peripheral blood, obtained 28 days after the second AZD1222 dose. The receptor set was obtained from an adult who received the AZD1222 COVID-19 vaccine.

The V and J genes are TRBV5-4 and TRBJ2-2; 13 nucleotides align to TRBD2. Trimming removed 4 bases from V and 4 bases from J; junction bases left unmatched: 13. Germline assignment: CDR1 SGHNT and CDR2 YYREEE (reference sequence). This CDR3 has 19 residues. The CDR3 loop is CASSRPGLAGPGGTGELFF. The CDR3 DNA follows: TGTGCCAGCAGCCGTCCGGGACTAGCGGGACCCGGGGGCACCGGGGAGCTGTTTTTT.

The chain carries TRBV14 and TRBJ2-1; a possible D gene is TRBD2 (6 bases). Deletions cut 5 bases from V and 8 bases from J, with 22 bases between. Germline CDR1 and CDR2: SGHDN and FVKESK. There are 16 residues in the CDR3. The CDR3 DNA reads TGTGCCAGCAGCAGTCTCGCTGCGGGGAGTTTGGATGAGCAGTTCTTC. Amino acids: CASSSLAAGSLDEQFF.

This rearrangement joins TRBV7-2 to TRBJ2-3; TRBD2 matches at 10 bases. There are 16 residues in the CDR3. Trimming at V came to 4 bases and at J to 2 bases, leaving 6 bases not matched to a gene. Germline assignment: CDR1 SGHTA and CDR2 FQGNSA. Here the CDR3 DNA reads TGTGCCAGCAGCTCCTTAGCGGGAGGTATCACAGATACGCAGTATTTT. This sequence encodes CASSSLAGGITDTQYF.

The chain employs TRBV7-3 and TRBJ2-7; unclear D gene. Germline V gene sequence: CDR1 SGHTA, CDR2 FQGTGA. V was shortened by 5 bases and J by 2 bases, with 10 bases between the two germline ends. This CDR3 is built from 13 residues. The DNA for the CDR3 is TGTGCCAGCAGCGAGTTCCCAACCTACGAGCAGTACTTC. This encodes CASSEFPTYEQYF.

The CDR3 sequence is CASSLGAGGRETQYF. The CDR3 DNA is TGTGCCAGCAGTTTAGGAGCGGGAGGTCGGGAGACCCAGTACTTC. The rearrangement links TRBV28 to TRBJ2-5, with 9 bases fitting TRBD2. V lost 2 bases and J lost 5; bases outside the gene matches: 6. The CDR3 has 15 residues. Germline CDR1 reads MDHEN; CDR2 reads SYDVKM.

This chain uses TRBV5-1 with TRBJ1-1; D ambiguous. The CDR3 is made up of 14 amino acids. Germline V lookup: CDR1 SGHRS, CDR2 YFSETQ. The V end lost 0 bases, the J end lost 0 bases, and 6 bases lay between the germline ends. CDR3 nucleotide sequence: TGCGCCAGCAGCTTGGTTAGTTTGAACACTGAAGCTTTCTTT. Translation gives CASSLVSLNTEAFF.

The chain uses TRBV7-3 and TRBJ1-6; D is unresolved. The CDR3 has 13 amino acids. V lost 2 bases and J 10 bases, leaving 9 bases between the germline ends. Germline loops: CDR1 SGHTA, CDR2 FQGTGA. This chain's CDR3 is CASSLEKYSPLHF. The CDR3 DNA follows: TGTGCCAGCAGCTTAGAGAAGTACTCACCCCTCCACTTT.

A few counts support this clone. The CDR3 loop reads CSVGRTAHYEQYF. The CDR3 DNA reads as TGCAGCGTTGGTCGGACAGCTCACTACGAGCAGTACTTC. The chain links TRBV29-1 to TRBJ2-7, with D possibly TRBD1 on 6 matching bases. V was pared by 4 bases and J by 3 bases, with 13 bases between. Germline CDR1 and CDR2: SQVTM and ANQGSEA. There are 13 residues in the CDR3.

The chain joins TRBV3-1 (or the pseudogene TRBV3-2) to TRBJ1-2; D is unclear. This CDR3 is built from 13 residues. V shed 4 bases and J shed 8 bases, with 14 bases lying between them. Germline V gene sequence: CDR1 LGHDT, CDR2 YNNKEL (reference sequence). The CDR3 reads CASSPSSGEGYTF. The CDR3 DNA reads as TGTGCCAGCAGCCCCTCCAGCGGTGAGGGCTACACCTTC.

The rearrangement uses TRBV30 and TRBJ2-5; tentatively, D is TRBD2 (5 bases). V lost 0 bases to trimming and J lost 3 bases, with 8 bases between them. The germline V gene encodes CDR1 GTSNPN and CDR2 SVGIG (reference sequence). This CDR3 comprises 13 residues. CDR3 sequence (DNA): TGTGCCTGGAGTGTTTACGGGGAAGAGACCCAGTACTTC. Translated: CAWSVYGEETQYF.

The gene calls are TRBV18 and TRBJ2-5; a weak D match, TRBD1 (5 bases). Per germline, CDR1 KGHSH and CDR2 LQKENI. This CDR3 is built from 13 residues. V was cut by 3 bases and J by 5 bases, with 10 bases left in between. The CDR3 region has the DNA TGTGCCAGCTCACCGGCAGGGCCGGAGACCCAGTACTTC. Its translation: CASSPAGPETQYF.

The rearrangement uses TRBV14 and TRBJ2-1; D gene uncertain. The V end was cut by 0 bases, the J end by 6 bases, with 15 bases between. The CDR3 length is 16 residues. Germline V gene lookup returns CDR1 SGHDN and CDR2 FVKESK. Here the CDR3 DNA reads TGTGCCAGCAGCCAAGAATGGCGACTTAACTTCAATGAGCAGTTCTTC. Amino acid sequence: CASSQEWRLNFNEQFF.

The table lists this clone with a few counts. The chain joins TRBV30 to TRBJ2-7; a possible D gene is TRBD2 (6 bases). CDR1 is GTSNPN and CDR2 is SVGIG in the germline V gene (reference sequence). The CDR3 is 13 amino acids. Trimming cost V 5 bases and J 2 bases, with 13 bases left between them. The CDR3 reads CAWRGGGTYEQYF. CDR3 coding DNA: TGTGCCTGGCGGGGTGGCGGGACCTACGAGCAGTACTTC.

This rearrangement joins TRBV6-2 or TRBV6-3 to TRBJ1-4, with a weak D call TRBD1 (5 bases). Germline CDR1 reads MNHEY; CDR2 reads SVGEGT. V was trimmed by 4 bases and J by 3 bases, leaving 18 bases between them. The CDR3 is 17 amino acids. The CDR3 DNA follows: TGTGCCAGCAGTTCCGAAGACGCAGGGCTCGCTAATGAAAAACTGTTTTTT. This sequence encodes CASSSEDAGLANEKLFF.

The rearrangement joins TRBV9 to TRBJ2-3; TRBD2 matches at 10 bases. Per germline, CDR1 SGDLS and CDR2 YYNGEE. The trim removed 4 bases at V and 5 bases at J, leaving 7 bases unmatched. This CDR3 is built from 15 residues. The CDR3 DNA reads as TGTGCCAGCAGCCCGCTAGCGGGAGTTATAGATACGCAGTATTTT. Translation gives CASSPLAGVIDTQYF.

J is TRBJ1-1 and V is TRBV5-6; no clear D. The CDR3 runs to 12 residues. Trimming left V 0 bases short and J 6 bases short, with 6 bases between. Germline CDR1 and CDR2: SGHDT and YYEEEE. The DNA of the CDR3 is TGTGCCAGCAGCTTGGCGGGGTCTGAAGCTTTCTTT. This codes for CASSLAGSEAFF.

This rearrangement joins TRBV28 to TRBJ2-7; D is unclear. Trimming left V 2 bases short and J 2 bases short, with 13 bases between. The CDR3 loop spans 15 amino acids. Germline CDR1 MDHEN, CDR2 SYDVKM. The CDR3 is CASSLGLVYAYEQYF. CDR3 bases: TGTGCCAGCAGTTTAGGTCTCGTTTACGCCTACGAGCAGTACTTC.

CDR3 in DNA: TGTGCCAGCAGCTTAATGCGGGAGACCGGGGAGCTGTTTTTT. Translating it yields CASSLMRETGELFF. The chain couples TRBV7-3 to TRBJ2-2; TRBD2 matches 7 bases. CDR3 length equals 14 residues. CDR1 and CDR2 from the germline V gene are SGHTA and FQGTGA. V was pared by 1 base and J by 5 bases, with 1 base of the junction left unmatched.